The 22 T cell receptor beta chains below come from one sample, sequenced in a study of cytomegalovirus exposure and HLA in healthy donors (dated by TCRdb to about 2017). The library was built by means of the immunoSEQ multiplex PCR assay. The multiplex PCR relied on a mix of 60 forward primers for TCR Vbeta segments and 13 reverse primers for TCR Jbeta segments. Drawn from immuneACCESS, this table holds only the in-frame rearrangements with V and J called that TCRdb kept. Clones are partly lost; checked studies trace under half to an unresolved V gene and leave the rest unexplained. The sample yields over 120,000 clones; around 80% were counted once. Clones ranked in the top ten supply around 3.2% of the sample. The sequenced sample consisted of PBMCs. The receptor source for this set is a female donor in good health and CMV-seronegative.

The CDR3 spells CASSSPQGGASSGNTIYF. The CDR3 DNA reads as TGTGCCAGCAGCTCCCCTCAAGGGGGCGCAAGCTCTGGAAACACCATATATTTT. The chain recombines TRBV7-8 with TRBJ1-3; TRBD1 aligns across 7 bases. The V gene end was trimmed by 4 bases and the J gene end by 0 bases; junction bases not matched to a gene: 12. The germline V gene has CDR1 SGHVS and CDR2 FQNEAQ. This CDR3 contains 18 residues.

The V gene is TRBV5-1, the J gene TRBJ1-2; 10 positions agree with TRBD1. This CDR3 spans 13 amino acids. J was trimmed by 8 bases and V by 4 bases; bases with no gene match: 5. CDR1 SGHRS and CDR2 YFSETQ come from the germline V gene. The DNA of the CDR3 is TGCGCCAGCAGCGTCGACAGGGGGCGAGGCTACACCTTC. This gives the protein CASSVDRGRGYTF.

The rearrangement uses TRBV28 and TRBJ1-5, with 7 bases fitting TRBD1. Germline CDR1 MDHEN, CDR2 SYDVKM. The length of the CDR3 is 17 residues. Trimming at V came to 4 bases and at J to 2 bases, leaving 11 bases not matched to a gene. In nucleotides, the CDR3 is TGTGCCAGCAGTTCCCAGACAGGGTTTGCGGGCAATCAGCCCCAGCATTTT. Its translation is CASSSQTGFAGNQPQHF.

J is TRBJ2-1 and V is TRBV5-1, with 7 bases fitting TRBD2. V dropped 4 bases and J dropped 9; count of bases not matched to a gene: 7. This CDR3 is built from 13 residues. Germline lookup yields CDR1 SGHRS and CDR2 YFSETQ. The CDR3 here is CASSPGTTGEQFF. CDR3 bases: TGCGCCAGCAGCCCTGGGACTACTGGTGAGCAGTTCTTC.

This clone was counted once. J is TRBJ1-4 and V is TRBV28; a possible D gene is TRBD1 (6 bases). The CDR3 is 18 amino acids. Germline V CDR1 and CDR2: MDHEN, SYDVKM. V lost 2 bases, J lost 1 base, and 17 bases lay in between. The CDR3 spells CASSLRGRGLGTNEKLFF. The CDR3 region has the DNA TGTGCCAGCAGTTTAAGGGGCAGGGGCCTGGGAACTAATGAAAAACTGTTTTTT. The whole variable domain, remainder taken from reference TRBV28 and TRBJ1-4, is DVKVTQSSRYLVKRTGEKVFLECVQDMDHENMFWYRQDPGLGLRLIYFSYDVKMKEKGDIPEGYSVSREKKERFSLILESASTNQTSMYLCASSLRGRGLGTNEKLFFGSGTQLSVL.

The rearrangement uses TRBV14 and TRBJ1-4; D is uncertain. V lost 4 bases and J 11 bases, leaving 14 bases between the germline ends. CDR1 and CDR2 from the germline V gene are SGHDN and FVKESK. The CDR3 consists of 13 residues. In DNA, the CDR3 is TGTGCCAGCAGCCCCGCCCGCTCGGGGAAACTGTTTTTT. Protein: CASSPARSGKLFF.

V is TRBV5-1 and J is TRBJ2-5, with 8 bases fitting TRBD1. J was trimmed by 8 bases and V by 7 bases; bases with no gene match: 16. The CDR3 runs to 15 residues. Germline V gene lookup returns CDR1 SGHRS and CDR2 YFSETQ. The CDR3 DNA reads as TGCGCCAGCGCTCCTCCTGTGGGCAGGGGGCGTACCCAGTACTTC. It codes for CASAPPVGRGRTQYF.

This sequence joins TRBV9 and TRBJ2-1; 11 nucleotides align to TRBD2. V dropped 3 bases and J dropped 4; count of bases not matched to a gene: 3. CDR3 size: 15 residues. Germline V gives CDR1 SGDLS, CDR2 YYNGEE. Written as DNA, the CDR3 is TGTGCCAGCAGCGGGGGACTAGCGGATTACAATGAGCAGTTCTTC. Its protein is CASSGGLADYNEQFF.

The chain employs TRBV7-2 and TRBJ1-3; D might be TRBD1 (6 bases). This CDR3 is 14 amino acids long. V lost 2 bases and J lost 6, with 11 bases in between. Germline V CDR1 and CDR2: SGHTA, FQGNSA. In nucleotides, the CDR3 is TGTGCCAGCAGCTTATCCACAGGGCAAAACACCATATATTTT. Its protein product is CASSLSTGQNTIYF.

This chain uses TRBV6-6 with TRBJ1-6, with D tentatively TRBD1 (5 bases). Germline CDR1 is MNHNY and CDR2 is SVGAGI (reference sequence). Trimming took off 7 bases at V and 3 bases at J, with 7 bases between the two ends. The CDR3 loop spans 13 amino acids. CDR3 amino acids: CASTGNYNSPLHF. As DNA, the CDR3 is TGTGCCAGCACAGGGAACTATAATTCACCCCTCCACTTT.

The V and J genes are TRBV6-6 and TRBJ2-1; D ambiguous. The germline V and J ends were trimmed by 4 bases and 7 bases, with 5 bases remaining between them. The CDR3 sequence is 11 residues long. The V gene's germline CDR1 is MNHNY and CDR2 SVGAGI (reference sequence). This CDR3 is CASSWQNEQFF. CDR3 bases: TGTGCCAGCAGTTGGCAGAATGAGCAGTTCTTC.

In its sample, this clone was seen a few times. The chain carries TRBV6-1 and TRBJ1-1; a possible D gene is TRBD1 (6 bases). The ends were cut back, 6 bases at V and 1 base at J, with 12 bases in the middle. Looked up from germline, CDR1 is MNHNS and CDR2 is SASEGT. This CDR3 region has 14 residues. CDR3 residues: CASSRTGRNTEAFF. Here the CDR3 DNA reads TGTGCCAGCAGCAGAACAGGGAGGAACACTGAAGCTTTCTTT.

The CDR3 sequence: CARRPCLERPETQYF. CDR3 bases: TGTGCCAGGCGGCCTTGTCTAGAAAGGCCAGAGACCCAGTACTTC. The rearrangement joins TRBV6-1 to TRBJ2-5; D gene uncertain. This CDR3 region has 15 residues. From germline, CDR1 is MNHNS and CDR2 SASEGT. With 9 bases removed from V and 4 bases from J, the gap between germline ends came to 21 bases.

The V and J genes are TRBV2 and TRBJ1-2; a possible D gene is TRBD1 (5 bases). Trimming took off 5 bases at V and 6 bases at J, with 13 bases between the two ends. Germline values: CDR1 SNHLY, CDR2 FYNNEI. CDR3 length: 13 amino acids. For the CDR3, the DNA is TGTGCCAGCAGTTTTCAGGGTCTCGATGGCTACACCTTC. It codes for CASSFQGLDGYTF.

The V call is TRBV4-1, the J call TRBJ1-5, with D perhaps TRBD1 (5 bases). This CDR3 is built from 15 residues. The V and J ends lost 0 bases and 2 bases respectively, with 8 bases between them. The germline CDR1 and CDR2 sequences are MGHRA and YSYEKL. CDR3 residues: CASSQERGGNQPQHF. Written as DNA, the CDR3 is TGCGCCAGCAGCCAAGAAAGGGGTGGCAATCAGCCCCAGCATTTT.

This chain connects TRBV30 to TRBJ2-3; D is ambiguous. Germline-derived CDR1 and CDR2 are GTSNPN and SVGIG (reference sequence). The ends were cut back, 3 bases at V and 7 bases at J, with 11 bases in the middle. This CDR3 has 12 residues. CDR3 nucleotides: TGTGCCTGGAGCCTACCACTTAATACGCAGTATTTT. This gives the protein CAWSLPLNTQYF.

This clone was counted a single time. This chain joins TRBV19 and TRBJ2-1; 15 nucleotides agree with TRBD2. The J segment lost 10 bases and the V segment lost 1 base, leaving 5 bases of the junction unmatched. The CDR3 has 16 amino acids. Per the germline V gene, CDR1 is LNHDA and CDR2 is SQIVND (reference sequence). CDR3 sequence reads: CASSIARTSGREEQFF. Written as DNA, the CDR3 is TGTGCCAGTAGTATAGCCCGGACTAGCGGGAGGGAGGAGCAGTTCTTC.

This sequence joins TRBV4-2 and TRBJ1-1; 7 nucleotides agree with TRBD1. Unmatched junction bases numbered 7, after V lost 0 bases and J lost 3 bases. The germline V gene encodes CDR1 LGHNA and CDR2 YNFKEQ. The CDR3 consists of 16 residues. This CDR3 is CASSQDLPTGHTEAFF. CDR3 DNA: TGTGCCAGCAGCCAAGACCTCCCGACAGGGCACACTGAAGCTTTCTTT.

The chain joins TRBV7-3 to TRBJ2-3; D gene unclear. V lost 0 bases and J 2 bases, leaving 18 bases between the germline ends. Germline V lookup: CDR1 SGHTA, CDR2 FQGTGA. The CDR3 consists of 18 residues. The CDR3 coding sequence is TGTGCCAGCAGCTTAACCGGAGAGTCGAGGTTCCCCACAGATACGCAGTATTTT. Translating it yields CASSLTGESRFPTDTQYF.

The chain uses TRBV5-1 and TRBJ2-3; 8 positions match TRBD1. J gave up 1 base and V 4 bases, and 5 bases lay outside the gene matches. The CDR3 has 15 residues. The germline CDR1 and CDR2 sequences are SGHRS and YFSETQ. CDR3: CASSTGQGGTDTQYF. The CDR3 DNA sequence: TGCGCCAGCAGCACTGGACAGGGTGGCACAGATACGCAGTATTTT.

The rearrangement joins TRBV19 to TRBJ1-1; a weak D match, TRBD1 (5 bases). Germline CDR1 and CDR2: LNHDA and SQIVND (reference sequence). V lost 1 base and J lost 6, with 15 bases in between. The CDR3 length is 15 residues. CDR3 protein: CASSIGLRGRAEAFF. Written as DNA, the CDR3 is TGTGCCAGTAGTATAGGTTTAAGGGGCCGAGCTGAAGCTTTCTTT.

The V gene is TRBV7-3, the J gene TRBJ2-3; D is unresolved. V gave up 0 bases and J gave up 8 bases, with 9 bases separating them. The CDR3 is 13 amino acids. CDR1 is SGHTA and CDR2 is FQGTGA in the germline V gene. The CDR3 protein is CASSLTFGLTQYF. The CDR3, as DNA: TGTGCCAGCAGCTTAACGTTTGGGCTTACGCAGTATTTT.